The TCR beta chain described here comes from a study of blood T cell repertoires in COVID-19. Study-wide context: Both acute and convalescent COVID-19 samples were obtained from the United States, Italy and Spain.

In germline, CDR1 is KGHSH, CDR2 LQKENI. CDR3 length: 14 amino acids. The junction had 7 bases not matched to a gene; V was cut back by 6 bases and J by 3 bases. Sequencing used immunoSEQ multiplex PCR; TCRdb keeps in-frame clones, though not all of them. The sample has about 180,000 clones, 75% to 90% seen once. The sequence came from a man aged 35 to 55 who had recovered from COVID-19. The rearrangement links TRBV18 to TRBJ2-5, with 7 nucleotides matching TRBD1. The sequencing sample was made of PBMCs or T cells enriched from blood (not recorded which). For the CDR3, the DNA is TGTGCCAGCTCCCCCGACAGGGCGGAAGAGACCCAGTACTTC. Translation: CASSPDRAEETQYF.